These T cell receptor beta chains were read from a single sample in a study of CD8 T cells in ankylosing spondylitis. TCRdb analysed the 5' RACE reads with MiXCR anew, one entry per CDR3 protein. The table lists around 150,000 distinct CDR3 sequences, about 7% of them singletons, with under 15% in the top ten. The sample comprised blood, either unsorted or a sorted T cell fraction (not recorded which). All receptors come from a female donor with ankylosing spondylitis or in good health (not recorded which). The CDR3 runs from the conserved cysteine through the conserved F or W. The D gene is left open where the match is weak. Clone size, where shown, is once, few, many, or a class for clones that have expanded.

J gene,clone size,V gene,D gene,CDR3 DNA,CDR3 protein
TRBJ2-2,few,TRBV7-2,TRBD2,TGTGCCAGCAGCTTAGCGCCTGGTAGCGGGGGGGCCACCGGGGAGCTGTTTTTT,CASSLAPGSGGATGELFF
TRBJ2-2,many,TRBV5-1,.,TGCGCCAGCAGCTCGACCGTTACCGGGGAGCTGTTTTTT,CASSSTVTGELFF
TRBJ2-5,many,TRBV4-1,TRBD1,TGCGCCAGCAGCCATGGGACAGTCAGAGAGACCCAGTACTTC,CASSHGTVRETQYF
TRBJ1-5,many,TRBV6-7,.,TGTGCCAGCAGCTCACTCTATCAGCCCCAGCATTTT,CASSSLYQPQHF
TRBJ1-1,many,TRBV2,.,TGTGCCAGCAGTGGACCACGGACAGTGAACACTGAAGCTTTCTTT,CASSGPRTVNTEAFF
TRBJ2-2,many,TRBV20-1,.,TGCAGTGCAACAGACAGCCGATTCCTCACCGGGGAGCTGTTTTTT,CSATDSRFLTGELFF
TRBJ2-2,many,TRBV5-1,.,TGCGCCAGCAGCGGGGGCCTCACCGGGGAGCTGTTTTTT,CASSGGLTGELFF
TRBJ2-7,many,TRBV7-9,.,TGTGCCAGCAGCCCCCAGCCCGGGACCCCGACCTACGAGCAGTACTTC,CASSPQPGTPTYEQYF
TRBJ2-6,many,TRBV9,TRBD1,TGTGCCAGCAGCGTAATGCCGGGACAGGGGACACCTGGGGCCAACGTCCTGACTTTC,CASSVMPGQGTPGANVLTF
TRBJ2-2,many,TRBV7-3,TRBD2,TGTGCCAGCAGCTTAAGTGCCGGGACTATTAACACCGGGGAGCTGTTTTTT,CASSLSAGTINTGELFF
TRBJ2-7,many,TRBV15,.,TGTGCCACCAGCAGAGGACAGGGACTCTCCTACGAGCAGTACTTC,CATSRGQGLSYEQYF
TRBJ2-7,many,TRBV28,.,TGTGCCAGCAGTGCAGGGAGCTCCTACGAGCAGTACTTC,CASSAGSSYEQYF
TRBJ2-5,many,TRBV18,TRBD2,TGTGCCAGCTCACCATCGGGACTAGCGATGGAGACCCAGTACTTC,CASSPSGLAMETQYF
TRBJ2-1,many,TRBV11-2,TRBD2,TGTGCCAGCAGCTCACAGCGGGGGCGGAACAATGAGCAGTTCTTC,CASSSQRGRNNEQFF
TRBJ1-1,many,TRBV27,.,TGTGCCAGCAGTTTGGCAGCTCTGAGCTCAAAGGCGAACACTGAAGCTTTCTTT,CASSLAALSSKANTEAFF
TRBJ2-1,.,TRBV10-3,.,TGTGCCATCAGTTTATCTTGGCAGGGGGCGTATAGCGGGGACGATGAGCAGTTCTTC,CAISLSWQGAYSGDDEQFF
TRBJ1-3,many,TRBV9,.,TGTGCCAGCAGCTCTTTCCCGGGAACGTCTGGAAACACCATATATTTT,CASSSFPGTSGNTIYF
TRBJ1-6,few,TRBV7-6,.,TGTGCCAGCAGCCCAGGACACACAGCGTCGAGCTCCTATAATTCACCCCTCCACTTT,CASSPGHTASSSYNSPLHF
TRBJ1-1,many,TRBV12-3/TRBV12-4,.,TGTGCCAGCAGTCCCTTCCCCCAGGACAACACTGAAGCTTTCTTT,CASSPFPQDNTEAFF
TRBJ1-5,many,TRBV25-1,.,TGTGCCAGCAGTGGAATGGTGGAGGGGGGTACGAGCAATCAGCCCCAGCATTTT,CASSGMVEGGTSNQPQHF
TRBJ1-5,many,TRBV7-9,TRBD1,TGTGCCAGCAGCCGCTCGGGACAGCCGAATCAGCCCCAGCATTTT,CASSRSGQPNQPQHF
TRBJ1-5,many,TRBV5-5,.,TGTGCCAGCAGCTTGGAGGCAGCGCAGTATAGCAATCAGCCCCAGCATTTT,CASSLEAAQYSNQPQHF
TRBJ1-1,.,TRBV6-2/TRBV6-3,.,TGTGCCAGCAGTTACGATGAGAGGGCAGAAGAAACTGAAGCTTTCTTT,CASSYDERAEETEAFF
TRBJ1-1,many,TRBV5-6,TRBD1,TGTGCCAGCAGCTTGGTAAGGACAGGGGCCATGAACACTGAAGCTTTCTTT,CASSLVRTGAMNTEAFF
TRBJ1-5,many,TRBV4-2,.,TGTGCCAGCAGCCAAGCCAGGACCCCGGAGGGACAGCCCCAGCATTTT,CASSQARTPEGQPQHF
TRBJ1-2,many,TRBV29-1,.,TGCAGCGATCTACAGGGAAGATATGGCTACACCTTC,CSDLQGRYGYTF
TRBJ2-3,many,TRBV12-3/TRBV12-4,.,TGTGCCAGCACCCAACGATCGGGGCGCACAGATACGCAGTATTTT,CASTQRSGRTDTQYF
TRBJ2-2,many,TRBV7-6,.,TGTGCCAGCAGCTTAAGCCAAACCGGGGAGCTGTTTTTT,CASSLSQTGELFF
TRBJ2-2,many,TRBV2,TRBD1,TGTGCCAGCAGACGGACAGGAGTTAACACCGGGGAGCTGTTTTTT,CASRRTGVNTGELFF
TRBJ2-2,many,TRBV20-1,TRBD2,TGCAGTGCTAGACGTCTAGCGGGCGGGGAGCTGTTTTTT,CSARRLAGGELFF
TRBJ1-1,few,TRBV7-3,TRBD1,TGTGCCGGCAGCTCGACAGGGGTCTCTGGGACTGAAGCTTTCTTT,CAGSSTGVSGTEAFF
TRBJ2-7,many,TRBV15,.,TGTGCCACCAGCAGAGAGGTGGGCTACGAGCAGTACTTC,CATSREVGYEQYF
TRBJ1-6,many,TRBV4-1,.,TGCGCCAGCAGCCAAGATCTGGGGGTAAATTCACCCCTCCACTTT,CASSQDLGVNSPLHF
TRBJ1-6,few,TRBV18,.,TGTGCCAGCTCACCACAGGTTTGGGATTCACCCCTCCACTTT,CASSPQVWDSPLHF
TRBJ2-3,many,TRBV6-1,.,TGTGCCAGCAAAAACTCGCGGGCAGATACGCAGTATTTT,CASKNSRADTQYF
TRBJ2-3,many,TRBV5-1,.,TGCGCCAGCAGCTTAAGTCGGCGTCCCGGCACAGATACGCAGTATTTT,CASSLSRRPGTDTQYF
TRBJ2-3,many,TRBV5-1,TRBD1,TGCGCCAGCAGCTTGGAGGGGGCGATCACAGATACGCAGTATTTT,CASSLEGAITDTQYF
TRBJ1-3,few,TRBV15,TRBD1,TGTGCCACCAGCAGCACAGGGGGTGGAAACACCATATATTTT,CATSSTGGGNTIYF
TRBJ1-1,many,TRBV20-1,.,TGCAGTGCTAGGGCCGACAGTGAAGCTTTCTTT,CSARADSEAFF
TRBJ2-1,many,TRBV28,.,TGTGCCAGCATCCGGGGCCCGGGCTCCTACAATGAGCAGTTCTTC,CASIRGPGSYNEQFF
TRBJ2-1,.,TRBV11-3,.,TGTGCCAGCAGCCCGGACGGATTCTACAATGAGCAGTTCTTC,CASSPDGFYNEQFF
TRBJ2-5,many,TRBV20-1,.,TGCAGTGCCGGCGGGGACCTACTCTGGGAGACCCAGTACTTC,CSAGGDLLWETQYF
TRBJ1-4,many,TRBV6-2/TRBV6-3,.,TGTGCGGCGGCCCCCGTCCATAATGAAAAACTGTTTTTT,CAAAPVHNEKLFF
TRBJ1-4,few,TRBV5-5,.,TGTGCCAGCAGAGGTTGGAGGAATGAAAAACTGTTTTTT,CASRGWRNEKLFF
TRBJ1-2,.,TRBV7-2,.,TGTGCCAGCAGCTTAGTGGCAGGGTCTGCCTATGGCTACACCTTC,CASSLVAGSAYGYTF
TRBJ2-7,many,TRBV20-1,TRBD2,TGCAGTGCTAGAATCGGGACTACCACTGGGGAGCAGTACTTC,CSARIGTTTGEQYF
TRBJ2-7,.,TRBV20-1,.,TGCAGTGCTAGGAAAGACACGGGGGTTCCCTACGAGCAGTACTTC,CSARKDTGVPYEQYF
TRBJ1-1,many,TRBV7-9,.,TGTGCCAGCAGCCTCGCCGGGGGGGAGGAAGCTTTCTTT,CASSLAGGEEAFF
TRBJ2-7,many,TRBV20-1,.,TGCAGTGCTAGGTCGGGAAGAAGCTCCTCCTACGAGCAGTACTTC,CSARSGRSSSYEQYF
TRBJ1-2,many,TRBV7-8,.,TGTGCCAGCAGCTCCACTCGACACGCAGGGGCAGAAAATGGCTACACCTTC,CASSSTRHAGAENGYTF
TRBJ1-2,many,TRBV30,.,TGTGCCTGGAGTGCAGGGGCGAACTATGGCTACACCTTC,CAWSAGANYGYTF
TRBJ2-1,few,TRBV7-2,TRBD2,TGTGCCAGCAGCCTACGGCGGGGGGAATACAATGAGCAGTTCTTC,CASSLRRGEYNEQFF
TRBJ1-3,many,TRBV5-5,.,TGTGCCAGCAGCTTCACAGACTTCTCTGGAAACACCATATATTTT,CASSFTDFSGNTIYF
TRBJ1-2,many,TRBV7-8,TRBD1,TGTGCCAGCAGCTCGCTCGGGACAGCTCGCTATGGCTACACCTTC,CASSSLGTARYGYTF
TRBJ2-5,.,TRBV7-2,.,TGTGCCAGCAGCGCACCTATGAGATTAGAGACCCAGTACTTC,CASSAPMRLETQYF
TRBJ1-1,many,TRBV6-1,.,TGTGCCAGCAGTGTTGGCAGACGTGACGAAGCTTTCTTT,CASSVGRRDEAFF
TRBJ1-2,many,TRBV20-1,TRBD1,TGCAGTGCTAGAGCCGACAGGGGAGTTGGCTACACCTTC,CSARADRGVGYTF
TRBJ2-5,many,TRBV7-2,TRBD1,TGTGCCAGCAGCTTATTAGGGGGCTTAGAGACCCAGTACTTC,CASSLLGGLETQYF